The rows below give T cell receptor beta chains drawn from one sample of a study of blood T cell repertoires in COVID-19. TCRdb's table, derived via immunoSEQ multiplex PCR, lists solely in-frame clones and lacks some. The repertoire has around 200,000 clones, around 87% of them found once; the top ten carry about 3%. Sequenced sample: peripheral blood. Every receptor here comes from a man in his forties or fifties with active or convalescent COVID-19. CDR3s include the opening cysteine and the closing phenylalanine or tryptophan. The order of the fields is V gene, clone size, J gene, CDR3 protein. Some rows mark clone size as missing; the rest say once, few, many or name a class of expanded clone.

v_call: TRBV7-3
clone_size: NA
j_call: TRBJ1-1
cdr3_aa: CASSLTLRAPGTSNTEAFF

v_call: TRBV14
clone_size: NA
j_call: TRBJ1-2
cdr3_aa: CASSQARWVTGNGYGYTF

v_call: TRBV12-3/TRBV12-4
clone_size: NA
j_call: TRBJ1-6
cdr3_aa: CASSFPFNSPLHF

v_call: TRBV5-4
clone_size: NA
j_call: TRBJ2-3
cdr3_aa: CASSEQEPSTDTQYF

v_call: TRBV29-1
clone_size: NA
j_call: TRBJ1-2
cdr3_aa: CSVTRTGVNYGYTF

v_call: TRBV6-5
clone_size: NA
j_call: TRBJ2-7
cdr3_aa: CASSYSASGSSYEQYF

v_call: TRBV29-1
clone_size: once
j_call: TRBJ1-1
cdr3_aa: CSVKRGLNTEAFF

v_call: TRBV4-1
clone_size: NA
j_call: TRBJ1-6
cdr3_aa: CASSQEPGSYNSPLHF

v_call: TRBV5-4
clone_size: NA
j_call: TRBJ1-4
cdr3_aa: CASSLARGEKLFF

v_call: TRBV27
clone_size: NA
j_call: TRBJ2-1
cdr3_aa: CASSPGTGNYNEQFF

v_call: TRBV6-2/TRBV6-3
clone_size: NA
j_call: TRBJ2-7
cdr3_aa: CASSSRVGDEQYF

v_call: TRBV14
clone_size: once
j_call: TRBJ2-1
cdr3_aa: CASSQGPLAGASYNEQFF

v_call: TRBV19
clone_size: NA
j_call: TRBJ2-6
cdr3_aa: CASSIGGGPSGANVLTF

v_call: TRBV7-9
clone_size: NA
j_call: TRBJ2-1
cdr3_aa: CASSLGGRGVYNEQFF

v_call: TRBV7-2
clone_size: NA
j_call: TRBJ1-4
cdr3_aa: CASSLEGEKLFF

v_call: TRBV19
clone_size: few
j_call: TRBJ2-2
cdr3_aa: CASTPWALIGGELFF

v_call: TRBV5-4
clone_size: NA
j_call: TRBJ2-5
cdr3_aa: CASSFGQGSSQYF

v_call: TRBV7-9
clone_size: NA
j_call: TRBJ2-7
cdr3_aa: CASSTRTGAEQYF

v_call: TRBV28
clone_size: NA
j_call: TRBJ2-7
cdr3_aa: CASSPIYRSDSYEQYF

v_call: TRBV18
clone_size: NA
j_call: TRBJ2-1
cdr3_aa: CASSPGTGAIYNEQFF

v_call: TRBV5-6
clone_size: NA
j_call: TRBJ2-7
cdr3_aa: CASSLVVLWAGESYEQYF

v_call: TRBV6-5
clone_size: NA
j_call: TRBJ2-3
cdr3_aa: CASSTRDRDTQYF

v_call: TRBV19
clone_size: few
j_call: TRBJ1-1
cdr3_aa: CASSFRGVSTEAFF

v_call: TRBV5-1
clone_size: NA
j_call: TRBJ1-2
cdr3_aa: CASSRQGEDYGYTF

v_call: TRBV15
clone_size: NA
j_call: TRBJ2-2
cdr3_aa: CATSREQGFGELFF

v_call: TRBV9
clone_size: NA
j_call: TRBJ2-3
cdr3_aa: CASSGAGMTDTQYF

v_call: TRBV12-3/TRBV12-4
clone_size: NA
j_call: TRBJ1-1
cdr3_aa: CASSFNEAFF

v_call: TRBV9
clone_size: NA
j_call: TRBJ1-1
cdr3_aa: CASSTTGSNTEAFF

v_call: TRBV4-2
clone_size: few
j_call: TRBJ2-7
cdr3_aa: CASSQEGLAGAYEQYF

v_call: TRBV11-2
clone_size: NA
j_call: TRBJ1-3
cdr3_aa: CASSLGASSSGNTIYF

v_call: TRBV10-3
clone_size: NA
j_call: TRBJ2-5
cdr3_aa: CAISERQETQYF

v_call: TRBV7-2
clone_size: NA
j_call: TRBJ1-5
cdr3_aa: CASSSPSTDNQPQHF

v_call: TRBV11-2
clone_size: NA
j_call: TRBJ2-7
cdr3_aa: CASSTDRDEQYF

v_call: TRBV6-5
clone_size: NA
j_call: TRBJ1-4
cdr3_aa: CASSWPGQTEKLFF

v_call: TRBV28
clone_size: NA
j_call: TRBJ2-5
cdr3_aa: CASRGSVTGDQETQYF

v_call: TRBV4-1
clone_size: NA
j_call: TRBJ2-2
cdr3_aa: CASSPGLAGGLDTGELFF

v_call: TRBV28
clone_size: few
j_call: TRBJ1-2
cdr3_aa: CASSGRRQPIF

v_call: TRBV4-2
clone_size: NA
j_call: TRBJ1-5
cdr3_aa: CASSQDRARGQPQHF

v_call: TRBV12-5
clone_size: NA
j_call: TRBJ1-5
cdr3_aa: CASGFGEGVGFKSNQPQHF

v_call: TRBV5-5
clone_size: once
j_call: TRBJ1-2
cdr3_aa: CASSLEIFGTGGYTF

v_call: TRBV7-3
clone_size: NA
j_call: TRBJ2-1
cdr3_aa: CASSFGTNNEQFF

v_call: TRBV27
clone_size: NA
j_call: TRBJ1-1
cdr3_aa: CASSFGHKNTEAFF

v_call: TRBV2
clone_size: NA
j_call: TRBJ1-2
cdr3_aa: CASDGQGYGYTF

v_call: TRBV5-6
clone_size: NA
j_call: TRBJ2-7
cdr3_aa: CASSLLTDSSYEQYF

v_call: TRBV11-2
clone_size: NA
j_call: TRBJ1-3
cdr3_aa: CASSSAGRLSGNTIYF

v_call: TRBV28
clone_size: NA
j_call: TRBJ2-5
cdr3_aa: CASSWTGREETQYF

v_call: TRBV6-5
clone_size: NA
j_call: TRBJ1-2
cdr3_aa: CASREQGAGGYTF

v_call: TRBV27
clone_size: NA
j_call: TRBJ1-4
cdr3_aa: CASSYFTPQSANEKLFF

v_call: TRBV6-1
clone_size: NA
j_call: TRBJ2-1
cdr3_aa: CASSEATGGVNEQFF

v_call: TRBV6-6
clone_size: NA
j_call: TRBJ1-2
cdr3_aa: CASSYDSPSAGYTF

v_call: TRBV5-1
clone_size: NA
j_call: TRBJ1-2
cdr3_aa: CASVGTDAGGYTF

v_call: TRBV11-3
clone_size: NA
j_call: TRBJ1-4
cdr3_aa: CASSLGRQGFNEKLFF

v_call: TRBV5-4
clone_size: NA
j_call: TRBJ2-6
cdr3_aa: CASSLAGANVLTF

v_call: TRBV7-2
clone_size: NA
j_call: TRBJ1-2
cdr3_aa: CASSRSTGSPYGYTF